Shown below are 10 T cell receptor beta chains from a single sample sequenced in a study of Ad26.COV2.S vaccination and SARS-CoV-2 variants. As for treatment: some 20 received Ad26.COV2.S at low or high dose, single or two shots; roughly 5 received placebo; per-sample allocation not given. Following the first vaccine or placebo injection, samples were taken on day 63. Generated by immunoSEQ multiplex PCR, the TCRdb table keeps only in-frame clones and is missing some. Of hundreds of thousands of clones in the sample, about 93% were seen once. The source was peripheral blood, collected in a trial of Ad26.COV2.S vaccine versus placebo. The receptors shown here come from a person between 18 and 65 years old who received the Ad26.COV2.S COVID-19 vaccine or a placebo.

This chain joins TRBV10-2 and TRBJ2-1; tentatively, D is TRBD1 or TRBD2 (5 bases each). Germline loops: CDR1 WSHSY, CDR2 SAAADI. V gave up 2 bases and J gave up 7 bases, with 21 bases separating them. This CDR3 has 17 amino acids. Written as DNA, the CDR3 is TGCGCCAGCAGTGAGGTGGTAATGGGGACCTCTCGGAATGAGCAGTTCTTC. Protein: CASSEVVMGTSRNEQFF.

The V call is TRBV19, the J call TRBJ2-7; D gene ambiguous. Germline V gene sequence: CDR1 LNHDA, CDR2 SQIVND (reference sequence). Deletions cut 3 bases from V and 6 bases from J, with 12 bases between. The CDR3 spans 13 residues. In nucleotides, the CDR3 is TGTGCCAGTAGTATCTCTAATCCGCGCGAGCAGTACTTC. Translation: CASSISNPREQYF.

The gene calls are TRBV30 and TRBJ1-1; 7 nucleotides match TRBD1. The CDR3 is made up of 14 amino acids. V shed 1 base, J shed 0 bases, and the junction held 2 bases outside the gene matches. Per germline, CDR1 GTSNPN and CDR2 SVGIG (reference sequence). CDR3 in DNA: TGTGCCTGGAGTGCAGGACAGGTGAACACTGAAGCTTTCTTT. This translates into CAWSAGQVNTEAFF.

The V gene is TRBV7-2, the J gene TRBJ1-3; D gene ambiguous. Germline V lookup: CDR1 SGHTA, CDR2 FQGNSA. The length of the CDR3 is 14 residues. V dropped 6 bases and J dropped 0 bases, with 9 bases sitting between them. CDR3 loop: CASRPGYSGNTIYF. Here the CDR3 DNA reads TGTGCCAGCAGGCCCGGCTACTCTGGAAACACCATATATTTT.

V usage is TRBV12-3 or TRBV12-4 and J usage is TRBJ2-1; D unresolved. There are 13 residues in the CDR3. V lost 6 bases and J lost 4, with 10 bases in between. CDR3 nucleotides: TGTGCCAGCAGCCAACAGACTTACAATGAGCAGTTCTTC. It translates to CASSQQTYNEQFF.

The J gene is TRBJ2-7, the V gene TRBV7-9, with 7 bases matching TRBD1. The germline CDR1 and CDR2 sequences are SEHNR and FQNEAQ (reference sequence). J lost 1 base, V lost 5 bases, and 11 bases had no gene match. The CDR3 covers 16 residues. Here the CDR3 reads CASSPGPGQFSYEQYF. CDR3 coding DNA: TGTGCCAGCAGCCCAGGGCCGGGACAGTTTTCCTACGAGCAGTACTTC.

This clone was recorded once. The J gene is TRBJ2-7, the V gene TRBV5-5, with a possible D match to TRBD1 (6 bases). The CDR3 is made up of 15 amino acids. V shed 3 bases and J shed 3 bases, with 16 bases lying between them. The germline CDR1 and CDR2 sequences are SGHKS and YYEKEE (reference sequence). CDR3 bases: TGTGCCAGCAGCTCATCCCCGGGACACTTCTACGAGCAGTACTTC. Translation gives CASSSSPGHFYEQYF.

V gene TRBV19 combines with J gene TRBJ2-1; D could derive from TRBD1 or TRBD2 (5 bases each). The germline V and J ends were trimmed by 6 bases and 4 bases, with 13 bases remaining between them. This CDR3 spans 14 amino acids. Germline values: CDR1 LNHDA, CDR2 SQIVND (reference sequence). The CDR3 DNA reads TGTGCCAGTAGAGCCAGGGACGGTTACAATGAGCAGTTCTTC. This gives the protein CASRARDGYNEQFF.

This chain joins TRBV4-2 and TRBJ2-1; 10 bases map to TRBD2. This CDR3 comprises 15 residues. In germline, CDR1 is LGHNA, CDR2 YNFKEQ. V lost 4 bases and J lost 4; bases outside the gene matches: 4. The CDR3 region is CASSPGTSDYNEQFF. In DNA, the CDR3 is TGTGCCAGCAGCCCCGGGACTAGCGATTACAATGAGCAGTTCTTC.

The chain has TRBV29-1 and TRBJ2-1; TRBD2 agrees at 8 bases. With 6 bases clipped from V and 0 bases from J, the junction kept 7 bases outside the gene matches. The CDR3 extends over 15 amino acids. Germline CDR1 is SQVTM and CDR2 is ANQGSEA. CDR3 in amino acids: CSVVPLAGSYNEQFF. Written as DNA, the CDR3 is TGCAGCGTAGTTCCCCTAGCGGGCTCCTACAATGAGCAGTTCTTC.